This T cell receptor beta chain was retrieved from a study of siplizumab effects on memory and regulatory T cells. Study outcomes and limitations: The study found that mappable alloreactive CD4+ clones averaged around 72% Treg-derived with siplizumab and roughly 27% in controls.

Assay used: immunoSEQ multiplex PCR; TCRdb lists only in-frame clones, some missing. The data contain around 100,000 clones, approximately 94% of them seen just once; the ten biggest clones take up 1% to 1.5%. Remarks on this clone: What it binds is not known.

CDR1 and CDR2 from the germline V gene are MNHEY and SVGAGI. With 8 bases clipped from V and 1 base from J, the junction kept 6 bases outside the gene matches. The CDR3 is 14 residues long. The origin of this receptor is a human donor in good health. The sample was non-Treg CD4+ T cells sorted from blood. The chain links TRBV6-5 to TRBJ1-2; 8 bases are a match to TRBD1. CDR3 coding DNA: TGTGCCAGCGGCCGGGACAGGCTTAACTATGGCTACACCTTC. Encoded protein: CASGRDRLNYGYTF.